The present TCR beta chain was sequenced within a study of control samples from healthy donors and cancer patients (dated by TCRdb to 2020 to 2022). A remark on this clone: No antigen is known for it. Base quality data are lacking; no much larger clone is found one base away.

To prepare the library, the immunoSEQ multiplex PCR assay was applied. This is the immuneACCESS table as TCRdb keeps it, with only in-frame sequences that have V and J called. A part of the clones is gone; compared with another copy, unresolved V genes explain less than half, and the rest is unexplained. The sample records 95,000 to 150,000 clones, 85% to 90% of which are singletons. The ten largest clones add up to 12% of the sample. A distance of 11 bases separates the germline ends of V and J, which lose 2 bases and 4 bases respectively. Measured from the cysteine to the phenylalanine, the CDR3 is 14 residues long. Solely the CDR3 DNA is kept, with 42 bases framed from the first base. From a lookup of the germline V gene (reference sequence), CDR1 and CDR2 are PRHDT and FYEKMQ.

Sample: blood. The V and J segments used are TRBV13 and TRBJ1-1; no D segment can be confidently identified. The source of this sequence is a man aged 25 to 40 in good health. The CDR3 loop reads CASSLRAGGTEAFF. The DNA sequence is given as TGTGCCAGCAGCTTAAGGGCCGGAGGCACTGAAGCTTTCTTT.